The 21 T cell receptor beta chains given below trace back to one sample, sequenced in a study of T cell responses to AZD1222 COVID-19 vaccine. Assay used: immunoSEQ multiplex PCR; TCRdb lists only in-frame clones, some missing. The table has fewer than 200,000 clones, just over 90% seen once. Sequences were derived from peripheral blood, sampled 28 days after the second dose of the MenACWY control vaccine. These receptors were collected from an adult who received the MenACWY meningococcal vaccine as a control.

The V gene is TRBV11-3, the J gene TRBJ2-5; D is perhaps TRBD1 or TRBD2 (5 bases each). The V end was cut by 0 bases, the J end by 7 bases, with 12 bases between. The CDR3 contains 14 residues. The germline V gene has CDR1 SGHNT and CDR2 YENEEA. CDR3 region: CASSLDSGAGTQYF. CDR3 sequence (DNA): TGTGCCAGCAGCTTAGATTCCGGGGCGGGGACCCAGTACTTC.

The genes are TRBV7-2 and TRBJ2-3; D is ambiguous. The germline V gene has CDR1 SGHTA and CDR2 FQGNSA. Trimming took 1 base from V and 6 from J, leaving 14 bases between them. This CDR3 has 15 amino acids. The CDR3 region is CASSLEPLVVDTQYF. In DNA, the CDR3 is TGTGCCAGCAGCTTAGAGCCCCTAGTAGTGGATACGCAGTATTTT.

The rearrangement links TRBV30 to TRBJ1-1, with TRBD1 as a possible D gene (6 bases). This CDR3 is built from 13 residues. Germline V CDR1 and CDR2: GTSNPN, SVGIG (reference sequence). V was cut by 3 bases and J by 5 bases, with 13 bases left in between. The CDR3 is CAWRAQGRTEAFF. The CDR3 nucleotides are TGTGCCTGGAGAGCACAGGGTCGGACTGAAGCTTTCTTT.

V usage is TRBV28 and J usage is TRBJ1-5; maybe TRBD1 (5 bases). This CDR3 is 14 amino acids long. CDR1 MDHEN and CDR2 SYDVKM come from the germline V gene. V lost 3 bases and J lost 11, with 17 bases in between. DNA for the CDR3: TGTGCCAGCAGTTTGCCCCGAGGGACCCTAGCCCAGCATTTT. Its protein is CASSLPRGTLAQHF.

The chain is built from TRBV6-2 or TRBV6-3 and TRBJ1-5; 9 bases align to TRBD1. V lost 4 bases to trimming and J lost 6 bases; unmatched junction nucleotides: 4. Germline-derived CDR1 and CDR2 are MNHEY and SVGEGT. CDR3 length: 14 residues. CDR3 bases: TGTGCCAGCAGTTTACAGGGGGCGGTTCAGCCCCAGCATTTT. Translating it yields CASSLQGAVQPQHF.

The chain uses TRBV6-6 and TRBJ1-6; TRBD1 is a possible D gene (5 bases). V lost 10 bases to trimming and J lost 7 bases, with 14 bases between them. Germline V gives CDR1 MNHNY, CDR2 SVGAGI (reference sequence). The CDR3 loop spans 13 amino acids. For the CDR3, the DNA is TGTGCCACCCGGGGGGGAAGGAATTCACCCCTCCACTTT. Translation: CATRGGRNSPLHF.

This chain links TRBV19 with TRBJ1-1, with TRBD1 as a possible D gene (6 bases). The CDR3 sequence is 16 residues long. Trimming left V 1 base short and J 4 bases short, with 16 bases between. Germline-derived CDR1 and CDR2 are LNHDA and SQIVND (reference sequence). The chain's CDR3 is CASSIGGTIPGTEAFF. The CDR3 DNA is TGTGCCAGTAGTATAGGCGGGACAATACCAGGCACTGAAGCTTTCTTT.

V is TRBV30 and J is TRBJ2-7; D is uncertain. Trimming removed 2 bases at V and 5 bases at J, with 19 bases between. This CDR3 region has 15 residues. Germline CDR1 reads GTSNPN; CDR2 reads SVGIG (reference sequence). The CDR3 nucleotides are TGTGCCTGGAGTTTAACCCCCACTCCCGGTGACGAGCAGTACTTC. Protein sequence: CAWSLTPTPGDEQYF.

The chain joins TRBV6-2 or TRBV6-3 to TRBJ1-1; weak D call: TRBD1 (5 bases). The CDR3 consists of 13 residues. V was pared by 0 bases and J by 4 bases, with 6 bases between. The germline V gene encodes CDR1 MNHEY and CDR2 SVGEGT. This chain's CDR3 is CASSYSGGTEAFF. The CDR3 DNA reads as TGTGCCAGCAGTTACTCGGGGGGCACTGAAGCTTTCTTT.

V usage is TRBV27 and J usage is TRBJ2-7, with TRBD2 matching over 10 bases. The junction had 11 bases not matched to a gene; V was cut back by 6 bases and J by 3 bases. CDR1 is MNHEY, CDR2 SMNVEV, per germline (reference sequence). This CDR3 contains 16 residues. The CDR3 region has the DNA TGTGCCAGCAGATTCACCGGGACTAGCGTGTTCTACGAGCAGTACTTC. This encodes CASRFTGTSVFYEQYF.

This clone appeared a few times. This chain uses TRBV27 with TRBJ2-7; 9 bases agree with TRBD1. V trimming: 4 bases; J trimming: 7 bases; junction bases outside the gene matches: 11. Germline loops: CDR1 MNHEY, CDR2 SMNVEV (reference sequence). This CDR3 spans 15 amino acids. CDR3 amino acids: CASSSPGTGISEQYF. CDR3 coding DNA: TGTGCCAGCAGTTCACCCGGGACAGGGATCAGTGAGCAGTACTTC.

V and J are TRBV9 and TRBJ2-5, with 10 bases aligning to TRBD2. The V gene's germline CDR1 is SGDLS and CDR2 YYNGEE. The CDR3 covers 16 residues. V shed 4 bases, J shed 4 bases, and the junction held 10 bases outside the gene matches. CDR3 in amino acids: CASSFIAAGGPETQYF. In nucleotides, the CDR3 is TGTGCCAGCAGCTTTATTGCAGCGGGAGGGCCAGAGACCCAGTACTTC.

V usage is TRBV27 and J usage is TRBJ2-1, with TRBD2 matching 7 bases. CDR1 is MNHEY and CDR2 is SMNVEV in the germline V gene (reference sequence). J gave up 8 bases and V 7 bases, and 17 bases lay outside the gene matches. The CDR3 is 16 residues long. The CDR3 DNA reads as TGTGCCAGCACCATATCGCCGGCGGGAGCGGCTCATGAGCAGTTCTTC. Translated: CASTISPAGAAHEQFF.

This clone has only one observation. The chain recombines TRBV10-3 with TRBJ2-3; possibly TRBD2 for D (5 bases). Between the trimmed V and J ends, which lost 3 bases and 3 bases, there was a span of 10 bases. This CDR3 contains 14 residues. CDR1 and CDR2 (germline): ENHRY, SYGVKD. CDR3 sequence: CAISDPPGTDTQYF. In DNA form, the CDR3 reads TGTGCCATCAGTGACCCCCCGGGGACAGATACGCAGTATTTT.

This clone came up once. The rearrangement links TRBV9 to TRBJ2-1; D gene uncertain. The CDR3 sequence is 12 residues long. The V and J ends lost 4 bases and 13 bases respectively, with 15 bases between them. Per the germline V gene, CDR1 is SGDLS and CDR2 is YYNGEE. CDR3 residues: CASSPTSGPQFF. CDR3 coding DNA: TGTGCCAGCAGCCCTACTTCTGGCCCACAGTTCTTC.

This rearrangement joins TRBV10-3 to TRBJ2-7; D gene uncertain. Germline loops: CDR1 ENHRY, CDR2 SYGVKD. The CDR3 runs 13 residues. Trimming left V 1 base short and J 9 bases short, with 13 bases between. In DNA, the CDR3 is TGTGCCATCAGTGAGTTGTGGGTCCCAACGCAGTACTTC. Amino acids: CAISELWVPTQYF.

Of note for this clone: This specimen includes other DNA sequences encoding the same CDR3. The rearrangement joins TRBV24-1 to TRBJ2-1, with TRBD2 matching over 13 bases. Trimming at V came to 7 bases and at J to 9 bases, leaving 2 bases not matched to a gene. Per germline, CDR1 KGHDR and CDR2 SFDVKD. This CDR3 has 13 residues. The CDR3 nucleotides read TGTGCCACCAGCCGACTAGCGGGAGGTGAGCAGTTCTTC. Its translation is CATSRLAGGEQFF.

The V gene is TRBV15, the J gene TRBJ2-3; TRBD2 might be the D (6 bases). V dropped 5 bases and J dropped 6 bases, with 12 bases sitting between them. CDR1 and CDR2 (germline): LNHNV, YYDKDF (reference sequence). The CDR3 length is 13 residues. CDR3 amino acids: CATSGGGEDTQYF. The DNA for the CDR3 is TGTGCCACCAGCGGAGGAGGGGAGGATACGCAGTATTTT. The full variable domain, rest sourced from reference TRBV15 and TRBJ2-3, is DAMVIQNPRYQVTQFGKPVTLSCSQTLNHNVMYWYQQKSSQAPKLLFHYYDKDFNNEADTPDNFQSRRPNTSFCFLDIRSPGLGDTAMYLCATSGGGEDTQYFGPGTRLTVL.

DNA of the CDR3: TGTGCCAGCAGTGGGGCAGGGGGGGCAGATACGCAGTATTTT. Amino acid sequence: CASSGAGGADTQYF. V usage is TRBV2 and J usage is TRBJ2-3; D possibly matches TRBD1 or TRBD2 (7 bases each). The germline V gene has CDR1 SNHLY and CDR2 FYNNEI. The CDR3 has 14 residues. V was shortened by 4 bases and J by 4 bases, with 12 bases between the two germline ends.

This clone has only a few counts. CDR3 in amino acids: CASSISDSYEQYF. The CDR3, as DNA: TGTGCCAGTAGTATCTCGGACTCTTACGAGCAGTACTTC. The J gene is TRBJ2-7, the V gene TRBV19; TRBD2 might be the D (5 bases). CDR3 length: 13 residues. Germline loops: CDR1 LNHDA, CDR2 SQIVND (reference sequence). V lost 3 bases and J lost 4, with 10 bases in between.

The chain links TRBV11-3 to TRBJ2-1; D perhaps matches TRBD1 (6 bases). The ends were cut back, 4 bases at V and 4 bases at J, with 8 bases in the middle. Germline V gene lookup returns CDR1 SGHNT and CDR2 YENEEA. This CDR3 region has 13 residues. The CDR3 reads CASSYQGYNEQFF. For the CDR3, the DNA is TGTGCCAGCAGCTATCAGGGGTACAATGAGCAGTTCTTC.